This TCR beta chain originates from a study of T cell clonality in common variable immunodeficiency. Findings and caveats of the study: Reportedly, TCR beta sequences from common variable immunodeficiency showed fewer deletions and N-nucleotide insertions. CVID subjects showed higher TCRbeta clonality than healthy controls.

The CDR3 spans 15 residues. Trimming took 4 bases from V and 3 from J; bases not matched to a gene: 7. Germline assignment: CDR1 SGHRS and CDR2 YFSETQ. In this sample, this clone turned up many times. Its target is unknown. The DNA ends 3 residues before the CDR3 does, and the rest of the CDR3 is filled in from the germline J gene. Sequencing input was equivalent genomic DNA from CVID and controls. The table came from immunoSEQ multiplex PCR; TCRdb's copy has only in-frame clones and leaves some out. Observed in the sample are roughly 23,000 clones, none of them singletons. Diagnosis required reduced IgG, IgA and/or IgM with specific antibody deficiency. Each donor provided roughly 4.5 to 9 ml of heparinized whole blood.

The sequenced sample consisted of peripheral blood mononuclear cells. The chain uses TRBV5-1 and TRBJ2-7; 10 bases are shared with TRBD1. The receptor was derived from a human donor with common variable immunodeficiency. This chain's CDR3 is CASSLGTGDIYEQYF. The part of the CDR3 DNA that was read is TGCGCCAGCAGCCTAGGGACAGGGGATATCTACGAG.